The next 10 T cell receptor beta chains were all read from a single sample in a study of T cell repertoires in cytomegalovirus infection. One entry per CDR3 protein results from TCRdb running MiXCR on the reads. The sample lists approximately 550,000 distinct CDR3 sequences, about 17% seen once, with under 30% in the top ten. The sequencing input was CD8+ T cells from PBMCs. The receptors come from a human donor in good health (CMV status not recorded). Some clones in this sample may be carry-over from other donors' samples.

This clonotype has ten or more counts. CDR3 amino acids: CASSRDLYQQYF. DNA for the CDR3: TGTGCCAGCAGCCGGGACCTTTATCAGCAGTACTTC. The chain is built from TRBV7-9 and TRBJ2-7; D might be TRBD1 or TRBD2, each matching 5 bases. The CDR3 spans 12 residues. CDR1 is SEHNR, CDR2 FQNEAQ, per germline (reference sequence). V was trimmed by 5 bases and J by 8 bases, leaving 13 bases between them.

This clonotype was seen repeatedly, ten times or more. The chain links TRBV10-3 to TRBJ2-2, with D tentatively TRBD1 (6 bases). This CDR3 has 15 amino acids. Trimming took 4 bases from V and 6 from J, leaving 15 bases between them. CDR1 is ENHRY, CDR2 SYGVKD, per germline. The CDR3 loop reads CAISGRQDRPGELFF. CDR3 DNA: TGTGCCATCAGTGGACGACAGGACCGACCCGGGGAGCTGTTTTTT.

The CDR3 reads CASANLRQVRYGYTF. The CDR3 nucleotides read TGTGCTAGTGCCAATCTTCGACAGGTGCGCTATGGCTACACCTTC. The rearrangement uses TRBV12-5 and TRBJ1-2, with a weak D call TRBD1 (6 bases). CDR1 LGHNT and CDR2 FRNRAP come from the germline V gene. With 7 bases removed from V and 4 bases from J, the gap between germline ends came to 19 bases. The CDR3 contains 15 residues.

This clonotype was recorded at least ten times. At one boundary the junction diverges from the germline segment, which might be a read error. The chain uses TRBV7-2 and TRBJ2-3, with D tentatively TRBD1 (5 bases). Germline assignment: CDR1 SGHTA and CDR2 FQGNSA. The CDR3 has 15 amino acids. The CDR3, as DNA: TGTGCCAGCACCTTACAGGTTACTAGCACAGATACGCAGTATTTT. Protein: CASTLQVTSTDTQYF.

This clonotype was detected many times. This chain uses TRBV7-8 with TRBJ1-4, with 7 bases identical to TRBD1. The CDR3 totals 15 residues. Germline V gene sequence: CDR1 SGHVS, CDR2 FQNEAQ. V was clipped by 5 bases and J by 0 bases; unmatched bases: 3. This CDR3 reads CASSPGQATNEKLFF. CDR3 nucleotides: TGTGCCAGCAGCCCTGGACAGGCAACTAATGAAAAACTGTTTTTT.

This clonotype occurred many times. The rearrangement joins TRBV19 to TRBJ1-6; D is possibly TRBD1 (6 bases). Germline CDR1 reads LNHDA; CDR2 reads SQIVND (reference sequence). The CDR3 contains 17 residues. Trimming stripped 3 bases from V and 8 bases from J, with 20 bases between. The CDR3 DNA is TGTGCCAGTAGTATTTGGGCAGGCGAGGGGGTAGATTCACCCCTCCACTTT. This translates into CASSIWAGEGVDSPLHF.

V and J are TRBV4-1 and TRBJ2-1, with D maybe TRBD2 (7 bases). The V gene lost 3 bases and the J gene lost 7 bases, with 25 bases spanning the gap. Germline CDR1 and CDR2: MGHRA and YSYEKL. The CDR3 is 18 amino acids. CDR3 residues: CASSHQVRRGGAWNEQFF. In nucleotides, the CDR3 is TGCGCCAGCAGCCATCAAGTTCGGAGGGGGGGGGCCTGGAATGAGCAGTTCTTC.

This clonotype was recorded at least ten times. The J gene is TRBJ2-5, the V gene TRBV28; D may be TRBD2 (5 bases). Germline assignment: CDR1 MDHEN and CDR2 SYDVKM. V lost 5 bases, J lost 11 bases, and 12 bases lay in between. The CDR3 covers 11 residues. The CDR3 here is CASSHAGPQYF. The CDR3 bases are TGTGCCAGCAGTCACGCGGGTCCGCAGTACTTC.

This clonotype was counted a few times. The chain links TRBV6-2 or TRBV6-3 to TRBJ1-3, with unresolved D. The germline V gene has CDR1 MNHEY and CDR2 SVGEGT. The CDR3 is made up of 15 amino acids. The germline V and J ends were trimmed by 4 bases and 8 bases, with 18 bases remaining between them. The CDR3 DNA is TGTGCCAGCAGTTCGCTGACTCTGATTCGGGACACCATATATTTT. Its protein is CASSSLTLIRDTIYF.

This clonotype was seen only a few times. This rearrangement joins TRBV12-3 or TRBV12-4 to TRBJ1-1; D is unresolved. The germline V and J ends were trimmed by 3 bases and 5 bases, with 10 bases remaining between them. The CDR3 contains 13 residues. In DNA, the CDR3 is TGTGCCAGCAGTTTCCAGGTACTTACTGAAGCTTTCTTT. This sequence encodes CASSFQVLTEAFF.